The 5 T cell receptor beta chains presented below share a single source sample, sequenced in a study of regulatory T cells in long-lasting Graves disease. Sequencing libraries for TCR beta were prepared with iRepertoire HTBI primers and Arm-PCR of CDR3 regions. TCRdb processed the multiplex PCR reads anew with MiXCR; each CDR3 protein has one entry. The repertoire has about 540,000 distinct CDR3 sequences, approximately 13% of them found once; the top ten carry roughly a tenth. The time point: newly diagnosed GD, antithyroid drugs for less than 3 months. Extracted PBMC RNA gave rise to the TCR library. The same sample was also used in a study of T cells in Graves' hyperthyroidism and ophthalmopathy.

Sequences were derived from peripheral blood mononuclear cells (PBMCs), sampled at new diagnosis, from a patient treated with antithyroid drugs. These receptors came from a man under 40 with Graves disease.

About this clonotype itself: This may stem from a read error, because a much larger clone lies one nucleotide away. The chain uses TRBV20-1 and TRBJ2-7; 9 nucleotides agree with TRBD1. J was trimmed by 7 bases and V by 2 bases; bases with no gene match: 9. From germline, CDR1 is DFQATT and CDR2 SNEGSKA (reference sequence). The CDR3 is 14 residues long. The CDR3 is CSARRGQGRGEQYF. The DNA for the CDR3 is TGCAGTGCTAGACGGGGACAGGGACGGGGGGAGCAGTACTTC.

This clonotype was counted at least ten times. The chain recombines TRBV7-9 with TRBJ2-1; D ambiguous. Between the trimmed V and J ends, which lost 1 base and 1 base, there was a span of 14 bases. The V gene's germline CDR1 is SEHNR and CDR2 FQNEAQ (reference sequence). CDR3 length: 17 residues. CDR3 DNA sequence: TGTGCCAGCAGCTTAGGTATTGGAGAGGCTTCCTACAATGAGCAGTTCTTC. The encoded protein is CASSLGIGEASYNEQFF.

This clonotype showed up many times. This rearrangement joins TRBV6-1 to TRBJ1-1; maybe TRBD1 (6 bases). Germline values: CDR1 MNHNS, CDR2 SASEGT. V shed 6 bases and J shed 5 bases, with 13 bases lying between them. The CDR3 length is 13 residues. DNA for the CDR3: TGTGCCAGCAGACAGGGATGGGCAACTGAAGCTTTCTTT. It codes for CASRQGWATEAFF.

The chain is built from TRBV18 and TRBJ1-6; D may be TRBD1 (5 bases). Germline CDR1 is KGHSH and CDR2 is LQKENI. Trimming took off 2 bases at V and 0 bases at J, with 11 bases between the two ends. This CDR3 comprises 17 residues. The CDR3 DNA reads TGTGCCAGCTCACCAGGGGCCCTTAGCTCCTATAATTCACCCCTCCACTTT. Protein sequence: CASSPGALSSYNSPLHF.

This clonotype was counted at least ten times. The chain links TRBV9 to TRBJ2-7; TRBD1 might be the D (6 bases). The CDR3 is made up of 15 amino acids. The germline CDR1 and CDR2 sequences are SGDLS and YYNGEE. V shed 5 bases and J shed 3 bases, with 18 bases lying between them. The CDR3: CASSPPGAGFYEQYF. CDR3 coding DNA: TGTGCCAGCAGTCCTCCAGGGGCGGGTTTCTACGAGCAGTACTTC.